The source of this TCR beta chain is a study of blood T cell repertoires in COVID-19. Losses at the gene ends were 5 bases for V and 6 bases for J; bases not matched to a gene: 3. The germline V gene has CDR1 LNHNV and CDR2 YYDKDF (reference sequence). CDR3 size: 13 residues. Repertoires were generated with immunoSEQ multiplex PCR, while TCRdb's copy carries only in-frame clones and drops some. The sample lists roughly 130,000 clones; more than 70% were seen once. The sequence was obtained from a woman aged 25 to 39 who had recovered from COVID-19. Sequencing was performed on peripheral blood. V usage is TRBV15 and J usage is TRBJ2-1, with TRBD1 identical over 8 bases. This chain's CDR3 is CATSLDRVNEQFF. The DNA of the CDR3 is TGTGCCACCAGCCTGGACAGGGTCAATGAGCAGTTCTTC.